These 28 T cell receptor beta chains originate from one sample sequenced in a study of T cell responses to AZD1222 COVID-19 vaccine (dated by TCRdb to about 2021). Explained via the paper, the time point label denotes: baseline before first vaccination. The treatment or condition label, read with the paper, signifies: meningococcal conjugate vaccine given as trial control. The protocol used for the library was the immunoSEQ multiplex PCR assay. Here the immuneACCESS table is served through TCRdb, limited to in-frame sequences with V and J called. Missing clones are a known gap in these copies; in checked studies unresolved V genes cover under half, and the rest lacks a known reason. The sample contains some 96,000 clones, around 87% of them found a single time. Together, the top ten hold roughly 4.2% of the sample. The source material was peripheral blood, sampled on day 0 of MenACWY control vaccination. These receptors all stem from an adult in good health.

V is TRBV30 and J is TRBJ2-7; the D is unclear. V was pared by 5 bases and J by 3 bases, with 8 bases between. Germline V gives CDR1 GTSNPN, CDR2 SVGIG (reference sequence). The CDR3 totals 11 residues. This chain's CDR3 is CAWGQNYEQYF. In DNA form, the CDR3 reads TGTGCCTGGGGGCAGAACTACGAGCAGTACTTC.

This clone was detected a few times. The chain has TRBV2 and TRBJ2-1; TRBD2 might be the D (5 bases). The V and J ends lost 11 bases and 0 bases respectively, with 17 bases between them. This CDR3 is built from 15 residues. Germline V gives CDR1 SNHLY, CDR2 FYNNEI. The DNA for the CDR3 is TGTGCCTCCCCCTGGCGGGTAAGCTCCTACAATGAGCAGTTCTTC. Translating it yields CASPWRVSSYNEQFF.

The rearrangement joins TRBV28 to TRBJ1-5; 11 nucleotides align to TRBD1. The V and J ends lost 4 bases and 2 bases, in that order; junction bases with no gene match: 16. CDR1 and CDR2 from the germline V gene are MDHEN and SYDVKM. The CDR3 is made up of 20 amino acids. The CDR3 sequence: CASSSPTGTGGYDGNQPQHF. DNA for the CDR3: TGTGCCAGCAGTTCCCCCACCGGGACAGGGGGATATGACGGCAATCAGCCCCAGCATTTT. The full variable domain, its missing parts supplied by reference TRBV28 and TRBJ1-5, is DVKVTQSSRYLVKRTGEKVFLECVQDMDHENMFWYRQDPGLGLRLIYFSYDVKMKEKGDIPEGYSVSREKKERFSLILESASTNQTSMYLCASSSPTGTGGYDGNQPQHFGDGTRLSIL.

The chain employs TRBV5-4 and TRBJ1-4; weak D call: TRBD1 (5 bases). CDR1 and CDR2 from the germline V gene are SGHNT and YYREEE (reference sequence). Trimming removed 2 bases at V and 0 bases at J, with 11 bases between. The CDR3 has 16 residues. CDR3 sequence: CASSLRGGATNEKLFF. The DNA of the CDR3 is TGTGCCAGCAGCTTAAGGGGAGGTGCAACTAATGAAAAACTGTTTTTT.

DNA of the CDR3: TGTGCCACCCAAGACCCTGACAGGGCCACCGGGGAGCTGTTTTTT. This codes for CATQDPDRATGELFF. V is TRBV6-5 and J is TRBJ2-2; the match to TRBD1 covers 7 bases. The V gene end was trimmed by 10 bases and the J gene end by 4 bases; junction bases not matched to a gene: 12. Per the germline V gene, CDR1 is MNHEY and CDR2 is SVGAGI. The length of the CDR3 is 15 residues.

This clone is a singleton in its sample. The chain links TRBV29-1 to TRBJ2-2; D gene ambiguous. CDR1 SQVTM and CDR2 ANQGSEA come from the germline V gene. This CDR3 region has 13 residues. V lost 6 bases to trimming and J lost 6 bases, with 14 bases between them. CDR3 nucleotide sequence: TGCAGCGTCCTGAATCAGATCTCCGGGGAGCTGTTTTTT. It codes for CSVLNQISGELFF.

This chain uses TRBV25-1 with TRBJ1-1, with 8 bases aligning to TRBD1. The CDR3 runs 14 residues. Looked up from germline, CDR1 is MGHDK and CDR2 is SYGVNS. V dropped 6 bases and J dropped 0; count of bases not matched to a gene: 3. CDR3 residues: CASRSTGVNTEAFF. DNA for the CDR3: TGTGCCAGCAGATCGACAGGGGTGAACACTGAAGCTTTCTTT.

This chain links TRBV7-2 with TRBJ2-7, with D perhaps matching TRBD1 (6 bases). Looked up from germline, CDR1 is SGHTA and CDR2 is FQGNSA. V lost 5 bases and J 13 bases, leaving 27 bases between the germline ends. The length of the CDR3 is 15 residues. CDR3 in DNA: TGTGCCAGCAGCCTCCCAAGGCAGGGGCGACGATTGACCTACTTC. This gives the protein CASSLPRQGRRLTYF.

The rearrangement links TRBV7-9 to TRBJ1-4; 7 nucleotides align to TRBD1. The trim removed 1 base at V and 6 bases at J, leaving 5 bases unmatched. CDR3 length: 15 residues. Germline V lookup: CDR1 SEHNR, CDR2 FQNEAQ (reference sequence). This CDR3 is CASSLVGGGYEKLFF. For the CDR3, the DNA is TGTGCCAGCAGCTTAGTAGGAGGGGGCTATGAAAAACTGTTTTTT.

The rearrangement joins TRBV3-1 (or the pseudogene TRBV3-2) to TRBJ2-2; D is uncertain. The germline CDR1 and CDR2 sequences are LGHDT and YNNKEL (reference sequence). Deletions cut 7 bases from V and 3 bases from J, with 15 bases between. The CDR3 length is 15 residues. CDR3: CASTSLTGHTGELFF. The CDR3 DNA reads TGTGCCAGCACCTCACTGACCGGGCACACCGGGGAGCTGTTTTTT.

This clone was detected a few times. The rearrangement uses TRBV7-2 and TRBJ1-5; no firm D call. V was trimmed by 0 bases and J by 0 bases, leaving 6 bases between them. This CDR3 is 15 amino acids long. Germline V gene lookup returns CDR1 SGHTA and CDR2 FQGNSA. CDR3 region: CASSLAGLSNQPQHF. CDR3 coding DNA: TGTGCCAGCAGCTTAGCAGGACTTAGCAATCAGCCCCAGCATTTT.

This clone came up once. The chain has TRBV6-5 and TRBJ1-5; 8 bases align to TRBD1. This CDR3 contains 15 residues. From germline, CDR1 is MNHEY and CDR2 SVGAGI. After removal of 6 bases from V and 1 base from J, the junction contained 5 bases not matched to a gene. The CDR3 sequence: CASRQQGESNQPQHF. The DNA of the CDR3 is TGTGCCAGCAGACAACAGGGGGAAAGCAATCAGCCCCAGCATTTT.

This clone was picked up one time. This chain links TRBV5-1 with TRBJ2-5; tentatively, D is TRBD2 (6 bases). V shed 4 bases and J shed 6 bases, with 19 bases lying between them. Germline lookup yields CDR1 SGHRS and CDR2 YFSETQ. This CDR3 is 15 amino acids long. CDR3 protein: CASSTESTSFQTQYF. The DNA for the CDR3 is TGCGCCAGCAGCACGGAATCGACTAGTTTCCAGACCCAGTACTTC.

The CDR3 protein is CASSSRTGLNIQYF. CDR3 DNA sequence: TGTGCCAGCAGCTCGAGGACAGGGCTAAACATTCAGTACTTC. The chain combines TRBV7-2 with TRBJ2-4; TRBD1 aligns across 8 bases. Germline V lookup: CDR1 SGHTA, CDR2 FQGNSA. With V trimmed by 4 bases and J by 6 bases, 5 bases remained unmatched. The CDR3 consists of 14 residues.

The V gene is TRBV3-1 (or the pseudogene TRBV3-2), the J gene TRBJ2-5; D is possibly TRBD1 (5 bases). Germline V CDR1 and CDR2: LGHDT, YNNKEL (reference sequence). This CDR3 comprises 14 residues. The V end lost 0 bases, the J end lost 1 base, and 6 bases lay between the germline ends. The CDR3 DNA follows: TGTGCCAGCAGCCAAGAGCAGGGCCAAGAGACCCAGTACTTC. This codes for CASSQEQGQETQYF.

The chain uses TRBV12-3 or TRBV12-4 and TRBJ1-5; 9 bases match TRBD1. The junction had 6 bases not matched to a gene; V was cut back by 9 bases and J by 6 bases. This CDR3 contains 13 residues. In nucleotides, the CDR3 is TGTGCCAGTGCAACAGGGGGCTTTCAGCCCCAGCATTTT. Protein product: CASATGGFQPQHF.

The rearrangement links TRBV30 to TRBJ1-1; TRBD1 is a possible D gene (5 bases). CDR3 length equals 13 residues. The V end was cut by 8 bases, the J end by 4 bases, with 17 bases between. In germline, CDR1 is GTSNPN, CDR2 SVGIG (reference sequence). CDR3: CAKESRGSTEAFF. CDR3 nucleotide sequence: TGTGCCAAAGAGAGTAGGGGCAGCACTGAAGCTTTCTTT.

This clone was found once. The rearrangement joins TRBV27 to TRBJ1-4, with TRBD1 identical over 7 bases. J lost 7 bases, V lost 4 bases, and 6 bases had no gene match. Looked up from germline, CDR1 is MNHEY and CDR2 is SMNVEV (reference sequence). This CDR3 is 14 amino acids long. CDR3 DNA: TGTGCCAGCAGTTCGACAGGGTCGGTTGAAAAACTGTTTTTT. Its translation: CASSSTGSVEKLFF.

The V and J genes are TRBV19 and TRBJ1-2; TRBD1 might be the D (6 bases). This CDR3 is built from 14 residues. Trimming pared 5 bases from V and 0 bases from J, leaving 10 bases between. Germline V lookup: CDR1 LNHDA, CDR2 SQIVND (reference sequence). The CDR3 DNA is TGTGCCAGTAGTTTCCGACAGGCTAACTATGGCTACACCTTC. This gives the protein CASSFRQANYGYTF.

This chain connects TRBV3-1 (or the pseudogene TRBV3-2) to TRBJ2-5, with 11 bases that match TRBD1. This CDR3 region has 15 residues. V lost 6 bases to trimming and J lost 5 bases; unmatched junction nucleotides: 8. Germline V lookup: CDR1 LGHDT, CDR2 YNNKEL (reference sequence). The CDR3 here is CASRPRTGGGETQYF. The CDR3 nucleotides are TGTGCCAGCAGACCTCGGACAGGGGGCGGCGAGACCCAGTACTTC.

V gene TRBV5-1 combines with J gene TRBJ1-2; a weak D match, TRBD1 (6 bases). The CDR3 has 14 residues. V gave up 3 bases and J gave up 4 bases, with 13 bases separating them. The germline gives CDR1 SGHRS, CDR2 YFSETQ. CDR3 nucleotides: TGCGCCAGCAGCTATGACGGGGGCGCCTATGGCTACACCTTC. Amino acids: CASSYDGGAYGYTF.

CDR3 sequence (DNA): TGTGCCAGCAGTACCAACCCTGGCTCTGGGGCCAACGTCCTGACTTTC. Protein: CASSTNPGSGANVLTF. V usage is TRBV11-1 and J usage is TRBJ2-6, with no clear D. The CDR3 loop spans 16 amino acids. V dropped 6 bases and J dropped 0 bases, with 12 bases sitting between them. The germline V gene encodes CDR1 SGHAT and CDR2 FQDESV (reference sequence).

The chain recombines TRBV7-2 with TRBJ2-5; TRBD2 matches at 13 bases. The V segment lost 0 bases and the J segment 3 bases; nucleotides outside the gene matches: 4. Germline V gives CDR1 SGHTA, CDR2 FQGNSA. The CDR3 consists of 17 residues. The CDR3 nucleotides are TGTGCCAGCAGCTTAGCAACGGGACTAGCGGGAAAAGAGACCCAGTACTTC. Amino acids: CASSLATGLAGKETQYF.

This clone was found once. The chain links TRBV7-2 to TRBJ1-4; D ambiguous. Germline CDR1 SGHTA, CDR2 FQGNSA. The germline V and J ends were trimmed by 6 bases and 8 bases, with 22 bases remaining between them. The CDR3 is made up of 16 amino acids. The CDR3 loop reads CASRPNLGEYGEKLFF. The CDR3 nucleotides read TGTGCCAGCAGACCTAACCTTGGGGAGTATGGAGAAAAACTGTTTTTT.

This chain connects TRBV6-5 to TRBJ2-3; TRBD1 might be the D (5 bases). Germline CDR1 MNHEY, CDR2 SVGAGI. This CDR3 is 13 amino acids long. The germline V and J ends were trimmed by 6 bases and 6 bases, with 13 bases remaining between them. The CDR3 is CASSVPGMDTQYF. DNA of the CDR3: TGTGCCAGCAGCGTCCCAGGGATGGATACGCAGTATTTT.

The rearrangement joins TRBV15 to TRBJ1-1; D is ambiguous. Germline loops: CDR1 LNHNV, CDR2 YYDKDF (reference sequence). This CDR3 comprises 15 residues. Trimming took off 1 base at V and 1 base at J, with 10 bases between the two ends. CDR3 sequence (DNA): TGTGCCACCAGCAGAGGGCGACGGGGGAACACTGAAGCTTTCTTT. Translating gives CATSRGRRGNTEAFF.

About this clone itself: A read error may produce the germline difference seen at one junction end. Other DNA sequences in this sample translate to the same CDR3. This chain uses TRBV5-1 with TRBJ2-1; tentatively, D is TRBD2 (6 bases). This CDR3 spans 14 amino acids. CDR1 and CDR2 (germline): SGHRS, YFSETQ. CDR3 coding DNA: TGCGCCAGTAGCTGGGGGACTCTGGGGAATGAGCAGTTCTTC. Translating gives CASSWGTLGNEQFF.

The rearrangement links TRBV7-3 to TRBJ2-7; TRBD2 matches at 10 bases. CDR3 length: 18 amino acids. CDR1 is SGHTA, CDR2 FQGTGA, per germline. V lost 7 bases and J lost 1; bases outside the gene matches: 16. CDR3 amino acids: CASTERALAGALSYEQYF. The CDR3 DNA reads as TGTGCCAGCACCGAAAGGGCTCTAGCGGGGGCCCTATCCTACGAGCAGTACTTC.